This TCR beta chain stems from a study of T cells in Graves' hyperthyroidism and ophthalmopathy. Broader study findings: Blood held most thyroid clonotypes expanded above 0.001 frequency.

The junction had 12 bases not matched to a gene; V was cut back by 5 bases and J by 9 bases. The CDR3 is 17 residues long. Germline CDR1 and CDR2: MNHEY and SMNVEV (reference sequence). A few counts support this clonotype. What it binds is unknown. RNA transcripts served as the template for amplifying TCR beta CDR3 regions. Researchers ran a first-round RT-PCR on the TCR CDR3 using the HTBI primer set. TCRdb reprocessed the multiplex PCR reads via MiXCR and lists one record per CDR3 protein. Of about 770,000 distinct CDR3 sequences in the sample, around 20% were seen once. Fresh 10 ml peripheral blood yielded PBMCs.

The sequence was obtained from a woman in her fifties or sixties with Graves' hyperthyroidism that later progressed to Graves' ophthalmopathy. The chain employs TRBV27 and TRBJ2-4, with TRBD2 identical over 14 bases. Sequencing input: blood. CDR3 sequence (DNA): TGTGCCAGCAGTCTAGGACTAGCGGGGGGACACGGGCCCATTCAGTACTTC. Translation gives CASSLGLAGGHGPIQYF.